This T cell receptor (beta chain) is from a study of human T cells and chemical hapten exposure. Study results and limitations: Higher patch test scores went with higher counts of PT1 expanded TCRs.

The CDR3 runs 13 residues. Germline CDR1 KGHDR, CDR2 SFDVKD. Trimming removed 5 bases at V and 2 bases at J, with 6 bases between. This clonotype has at least ten counts. Its antigen remains unidentified. Time point noted: patch test 3, about 24 weeks after DPC sensitization. Regarding treatment: therapeutic diphenylcyclopropenone sensitization with weekly scalp DPC. In the authors' methods: Sampled TCR counts reached a median of 95,638 per sample, with values ranging from about 20,000 to 700,000. Using its own MiXCR run on the RACE reads, TCRdb lists one record per CDR3 protein. These V and J calls derive from TCRdb rather than the authors' analysis. The sample has approximately 86,000 distinct CDR3 sequences, roughly 10% seen once.

The rearrangement joins TRBV24-1 to TRBJ2-1; D gene unclear. The sample consisted of whole blood, taken in connection with sensitization to the hapten diphenylcyclopropenone (DPC). The sequence derives from a woman in her twenties or thirties with alopecia areata. Some clones in this sample may be carry-over from other donors' samples. CDR3 sequence (DNA): TGTGCCACCAGTGTTGTCCCCTACAATGAGCAGTTCTTC. This sequence encodes CATSVVPYNEQFF.